This TCR beta chain was recovered during a study of molecular identifiers for immune sequencing clone quantification. Overall study results and limits: Clones above 20 RNA copies contained over 97% of effector molecules and under 1% of naive molecules.

This clonotype occurred a few times. Antigen: not known. Looked up from germline, CDR1 is SEHNR and CDR2 is FQNEAQ (reference sequence). The ends lost 5 bases at V and 5 bases at J; junction bases unmatched: 12. There are 15 residues in the CDR3. TCRdb independently ran MiXCR on the PCR reads; one entry per CDR3 protein. The table shows around 480,000 distinct CDR3 sequences, with about 21% occurring only once. The rearrangement joins TRBV7-9 to TRBJ2-7; 7 positions agree with TRBD1. Sample: naive CD8+ T cells from blood, with Jurkat cell RNA spiked in. The subset: FACS-sorted CD8+CD4-CCR7+CD45RA+ naive T cells. The receptor was derived from a human donor in good health. Some libraries in this study had Jurkat cell RNA spiked in. The CDR3 region has the DNA TGTGCCAGCAGCCCCCCCACAGGGGCACGCGACGAGCAGTACTTC. Protein product: CASSPPTGARDEQYF. Variable domain in full (rest from reference TRBV7-9 and TRBJ2-7): DTGVSQNPRHKITKRGQNVTFRCDPISEHNRLYWYRQTLGQGPEFLTYFQNEAQLEKSRLLSDRFSAERPKGSFSTLEIQRTEQGDSAMYLCASSPPTGARDEQYFGPGTRLTVT.